This T cell receptor beta chain was sequenced during a study of T cells in narcolepsy. In the study overall: Enrolled donors included narcolepsy type 1 or type 2 patients and healthy controls. General observations from the study: Autoreactive clone sequences were missing from some blood memory CD4+ repertoires. Reportedly, autoreactive clonotypes were serially detected in patients' blood but not controls'. HCRT-specific and TRIB2-specific autoreactive clonotypes appeared among same-patient CSF and blood CD4+ clonotypes.

A remark on this clone: Its antigen remains unidentified.

Clones were read by immunoSEQ multiplex PCR, and TCRdb kept only the in-frame ones, dropping some. The sample has some 25,000 clones; approximately 85% are singletons. Per germline, CDR1 SGHRS and CDR2 YFSETQ. V lost 0 bases, J lost 8 bases, and 15 bases lay in between. This CDR3 spans 15 amino acids. The sequenced sample consisted of CD45RA- memory CD4+ T cells from PBMCs. The gene calls are TRBV5-1 and TRBJ2-1; weak D call: TRBD2 (7 bases). This clonotype was sampled from a human donor with narcolepsy. CDR3 region: CASSLVGEGDDEQFF. DNA for the CDR3: TGCGCCAGCAGCTTGGTTGGGGAGGGGGACGATGAGCAGTTCTTC.